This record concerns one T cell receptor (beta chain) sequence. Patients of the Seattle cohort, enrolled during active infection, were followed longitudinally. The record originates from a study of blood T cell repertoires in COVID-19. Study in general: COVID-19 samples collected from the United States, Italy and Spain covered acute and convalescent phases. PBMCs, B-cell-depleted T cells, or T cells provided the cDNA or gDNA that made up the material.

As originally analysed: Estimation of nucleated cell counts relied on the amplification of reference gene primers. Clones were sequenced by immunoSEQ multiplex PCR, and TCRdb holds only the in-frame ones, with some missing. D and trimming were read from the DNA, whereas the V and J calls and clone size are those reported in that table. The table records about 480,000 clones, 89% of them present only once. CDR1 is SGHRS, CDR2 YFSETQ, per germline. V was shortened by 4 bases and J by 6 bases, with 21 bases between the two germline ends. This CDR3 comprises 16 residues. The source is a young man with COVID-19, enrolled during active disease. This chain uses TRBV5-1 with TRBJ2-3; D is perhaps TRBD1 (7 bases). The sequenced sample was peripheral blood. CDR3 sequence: CASSAGQAGGEDTQYF. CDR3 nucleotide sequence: TGCGCCAGCAGCGCAGGACAGGCCGGCGGGGAGGATACGCAGTATTTT.